The 10 T cell receptor beta chains reported below all come from one sample, sequenced in a study of T-cell memory formation after mild COVID-19. MiXCR was run by TCRdb on the 5' RACE reads, yielding one entry per CDR3 protein. The sample yields around 400,000 distinct CDR3 sequences, approximately 24% seen once. The source material was PBMCs or a T cell subset sorted from them (not recorded which). These receptors came from an adult woman who had mild COVID-19 (a few samples of this study predate the infection). Cell type and time point are not known.

This clonotype was counted only a few times. The CDR3 here is CASSVAAAAYGYTF. CDR3 DNA sequence: TGTGCCAGCAGCGTAGCGGCGGCGGCCTATGGCTACACCTTC. The chain recombines TRBV9 with TRBJ1-2; D ambiguous. With 0 bases removed from V and 4 bases from J, the gap between germline ends came to 10 bases. The CDR3 loop spans 14 amino acids. From germline, CDR1 is SGDLS and CDR2 YYNGEE. Complete variable domain (other parts from reference TRBV9 and TRBJ1-2): DSGVTQTPKHLITATGQRVTLRCSPRSGDLSVYWYQQSLDQGLQFLIQYYNGEERAKGNILERFSAQQFPDLHSELNLSSLELGDSALYFCASSVAAAAYGYTFGSGTRLTVV.

This clonotype was seen only a few times. The chain combines TRBV27 with TRBJ2-7; TRBD1 is a possible D gene (5 bases). Trimming took 6 bases from V and 2 from J, leaving 20 bases between them. The germline gives CDR1 MNHEY, CDR2 SMNVEV (reference sequence). The CDR3 contains 16 residues. The DNA of the CDR3 is TGTGCCAGCAGACGTCAAACGACAGTAGGGGCCTACGAGCAGTACTTC. Its protein is CASRRQTTVGAYEQYF.

In DNA form, the CDR3 reads TGTGCCTCTCGTACCCTCCACATAGAACCCTACGAGCAGTACTTC. As protein: CASRTLHIEPYEQYF. The chain combines TRBV19 with TRBJ2-7, with D hard to call. The CDR3 extends over 15 amino acids. Germline CDR1 LNHDA, CDR2 SQIVND (reference sequence). Trimming removed 11 bases from V and 2 bases from J, with 22 bases in between.

The CDR3, as DNA: TGTGCCATCAGGGCTCAACTCCAAGAGACCCAGTACTTC. Amino acid sequence: CAIRAQLQETQYF. The chain couples TRBV10-3 to TRBJ2-5; D not resolved. Germline V lookup: CDR1 ENHRY, CDR2 SYGVKD. V lost 6 bases and J 1 base, leaving 9 bases between the germline ends. The CDR3 extends over 13 amino acids.

The V gene is TRBV12-3 or TRBV12-4, the J gene TRBJ2-3, with D possibly matching TRBD2 (5 bases). The CDR3 covers 14 residues. The V end was cut by 4 bases, the J end by 4 bases, with 12 bases between. This CDR3 reads CASSSGRRADTQYF. For the CDR3, the DNA is TGTGCCAGCAGTTCCGGACGGCGGGCAGATACGCAGTATTTT.

This CDR3 reads CANHFQETQYF. CDR3 DNA sequence: TGCGCCAACCACTTTCAAGAGACCCAGTACTTC. The rearrangement links TRBV4-1 to TRBJ2-5; D remains unclear. The CDR3 is 11 residues long. The V end lost 10 bases, the J end lost 2 bases, and 8 bases lay between the germline ends. Germline V CDR1 and CDR2: MGHRA, YSYEKL.

This clonotype turned up a few times. Given a much more abundant clone one base away, this may be a read error. The rearrangement links TRBV7-9 to TRBJ2-1; D unclear. In germline, CDR1 is SEHNR, CDR2 FQNEAQ (reference sequence). This CDR3 has 11 amino acids. CDR3 nucleotide sequence: TGTGCCAGCAGCTTATACAGTGAGCAGTTCTTC. It translates to CASSLYSEQFF.

This clonotype appeared a few times. V usage is TRBV12-3 or TRBV12-4 and J usage is TRBJ2-1; 7 bases are shared with TRBD1. The CDR3 is made up of 16 amino acids. J was trimmed by 4 bases and V by 6 bases; bases with no gene match: 12. Here the CDR3 reads CASSPHGDRAYNEQFF. The CDR3 bases are TGTGCCAGCAGCCCACACGGCGACAGGGCTTACAATGAGCAGTTCTTC.

This clonotype came up once. This chain connects TRBV19 to TRBJ1-6; D is uncertain. V dropped 6 bases and J dropped 9 bases, with 9 bases sitting between them. This CDR3 spans 12 amino acids. The V gene's germline CDR1 is LNHDA and CDR2 SQIVND (reference sequence). As DNA, the CDR3 is TGTGCCAGTAGCGTGGGAAGTTCACCCCTCCACTTT. Protein product: CASSVGSSPLHF.

This clonotype has just a few counts. The rearrangement links TRBV20-1 to TRBJ2-5; D might be TRBD1 or TRBD2, each matching 6 bases. Trimming removed 7 bases at V and 3 bases at J, with 12 bases between. The germline V gene has CDR1 DFQATT and CDR2 SNEGSKA (reference sequence). The CDR3 totals 12 residues. The CDR3 DNA reads as TGCAGTGGGACGGGGGCAGAAGAGACCCAGTACTTC. As protein: CSGTGAEETQYF.